This T cell receptor beta chain was captured in a study of glioma-infiltrating T cells after dendritic cell vaccination. Whole-study findings and limits: Estimated pretreatment TIL content predicted outcome after dendritic cell vaccination. Few patients contributed both blood and tumor specimens.

To note about this clone: What it binds is not known.

Generated by immunoSEQ multiplex PCR, the TCRdb table keeps only in-frame clones and is missing some. The sample includes about 92,000 clones, more than 75% of them seen just once. This CDR3 is 15 amino acids long. V lost 5 bases to trimming and J lost 3 bases; unmatched junction nucleotides: 8. Germline CDR1 is MNHNS and CDR2 is SASEGT. No glioblastoma patient carried an isocitrate dehydrogenase mutation. The clonotype comes from a human donor with glioblastoma. The chain links TRBV6-1 to TRBJ2-7; 9 nucleotides match TRBD1. The specimen comprised blood, sampled before dendritic cell vaccination. The chain's CDR3 is CASSPRTGVYYEQYF. DNA for the CDR3: TGTGCCAGCAGTCCGCGGACAGGGGTCTACTACGAGCAGTACTTC.